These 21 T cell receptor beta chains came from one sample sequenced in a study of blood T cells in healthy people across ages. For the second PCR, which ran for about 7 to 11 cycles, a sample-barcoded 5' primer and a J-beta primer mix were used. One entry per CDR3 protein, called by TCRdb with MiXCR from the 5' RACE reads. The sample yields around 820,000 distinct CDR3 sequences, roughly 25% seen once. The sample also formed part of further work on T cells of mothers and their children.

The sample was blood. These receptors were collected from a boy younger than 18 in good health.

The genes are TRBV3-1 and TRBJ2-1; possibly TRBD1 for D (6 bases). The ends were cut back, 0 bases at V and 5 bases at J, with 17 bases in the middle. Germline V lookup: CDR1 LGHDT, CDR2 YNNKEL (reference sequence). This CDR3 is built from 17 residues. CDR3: CASSQDSGDRGDNEQFF. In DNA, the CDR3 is TGTGCCAGCAGCCAAGATTCAGGGGACCGGGGCGACAATGAGCAGTTCTTC.

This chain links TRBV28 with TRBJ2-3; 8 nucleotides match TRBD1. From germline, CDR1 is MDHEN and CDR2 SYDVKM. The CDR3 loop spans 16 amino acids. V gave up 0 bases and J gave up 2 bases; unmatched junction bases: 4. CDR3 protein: CASSLWGQEYTDTQYF. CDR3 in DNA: TGTGCCAGCAGTTTATGGGGACAGGAATACACAGATACGCAGTATTTT.

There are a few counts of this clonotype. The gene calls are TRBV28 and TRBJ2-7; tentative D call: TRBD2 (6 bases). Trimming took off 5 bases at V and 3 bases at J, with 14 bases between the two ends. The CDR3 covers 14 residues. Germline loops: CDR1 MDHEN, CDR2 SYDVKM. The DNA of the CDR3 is TGTGCCAGCAGTAGGACTACCACGGGCTACGAGCAGTACTTC. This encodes CASSRTTTGYEQYF.

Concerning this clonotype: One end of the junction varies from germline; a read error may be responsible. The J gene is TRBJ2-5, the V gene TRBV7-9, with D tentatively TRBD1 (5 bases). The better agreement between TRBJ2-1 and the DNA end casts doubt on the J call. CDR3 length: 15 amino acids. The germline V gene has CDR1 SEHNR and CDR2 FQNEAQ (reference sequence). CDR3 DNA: TGTGCCAACAGCTTAGTTCAGGGCCCCGGGAATGAGCAGTTCTTC. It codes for CANSLVQGPGNEQFF.

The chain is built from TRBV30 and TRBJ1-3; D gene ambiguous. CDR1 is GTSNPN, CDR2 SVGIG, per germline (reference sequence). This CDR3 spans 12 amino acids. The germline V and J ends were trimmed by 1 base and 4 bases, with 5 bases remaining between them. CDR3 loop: CAWSGVGNTIYF. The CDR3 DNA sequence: TGTGCCTGGAGTGGTGTAGGAAACACCATATATTTT.

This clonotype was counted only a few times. The CDR3 here is CASSYTHGTTQETQYF. In nucleotides, the CDR3 is TGTGCCAGCAGTTACACCCACGGGACAACCCAAGAGACCCAGTACTTC. This sequence joins TRBV6-5 and TRBJ2-5; D is perhaps TRBD1 (6 bases). Per germline, CDR1 MNHEY and CDR2 SVGAGI. Between the trimmed V and J ends, which lost 2 bases and 1 base, there was a span of 14 bases. The CDR3 has 16 amino acids.

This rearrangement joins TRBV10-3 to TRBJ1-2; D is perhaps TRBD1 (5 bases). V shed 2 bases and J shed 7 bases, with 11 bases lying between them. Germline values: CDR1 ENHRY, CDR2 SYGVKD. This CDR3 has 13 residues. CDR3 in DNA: TGTGCCATCAGTGAGCATGGGGACGGTGGCTACACCTTC. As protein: CAISEHGDGGYTF.

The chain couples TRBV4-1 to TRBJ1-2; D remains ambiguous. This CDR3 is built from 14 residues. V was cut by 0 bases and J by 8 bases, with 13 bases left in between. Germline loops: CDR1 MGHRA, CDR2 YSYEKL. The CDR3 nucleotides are TGCGCCAGCAGCCAAGAACCCCGTTTGTGGGGCTACACCTTC. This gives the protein CASSQEPRLWGYTF.

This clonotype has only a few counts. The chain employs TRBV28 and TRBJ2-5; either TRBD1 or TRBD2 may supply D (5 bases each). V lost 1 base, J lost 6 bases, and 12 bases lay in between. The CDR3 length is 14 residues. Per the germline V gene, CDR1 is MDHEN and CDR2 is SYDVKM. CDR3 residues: CASSLLLGEKTQYF. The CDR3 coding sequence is TGTGCCAGCAGTTTATTGTTAGGGGAGAAGACCCAGTACTTC.

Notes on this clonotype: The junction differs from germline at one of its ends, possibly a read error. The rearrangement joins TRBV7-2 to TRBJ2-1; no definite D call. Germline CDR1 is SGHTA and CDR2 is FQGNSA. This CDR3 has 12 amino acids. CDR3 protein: CAGSLVYNEQFF. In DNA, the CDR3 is TGTGCCGGCAGCTTAGTCTACAATGAGCAGTTCTTC. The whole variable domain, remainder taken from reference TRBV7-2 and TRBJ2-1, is GAGVSQSPSNKVTEKGKDVELRCDPISGHTALYWYRQSLGQGLEFLIYFQGNSAPDKSGLPSDRFSAERTGGSVSTLTIQRTQQEDSAVYLCAGSLVYNEQFFGPGTRLTVL.

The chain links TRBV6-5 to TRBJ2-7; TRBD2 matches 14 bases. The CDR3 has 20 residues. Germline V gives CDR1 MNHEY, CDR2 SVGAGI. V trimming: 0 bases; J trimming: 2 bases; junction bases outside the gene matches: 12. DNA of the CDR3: TGTGCCAGCAGTTACTCGACCGGGACTAGCGGGAGCCCATTCACCTACGAGCAGTACTTC. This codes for CASSYSTGTSGSPFTYEQYF.

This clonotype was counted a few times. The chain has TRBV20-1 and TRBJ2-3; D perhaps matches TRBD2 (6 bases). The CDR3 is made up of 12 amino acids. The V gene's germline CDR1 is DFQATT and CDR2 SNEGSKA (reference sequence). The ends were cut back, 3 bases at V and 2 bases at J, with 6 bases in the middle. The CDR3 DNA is TGCAGTGCTAGGGACTACACAGATACGCAGTATTTT. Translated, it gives CSARDYTDTQYF.

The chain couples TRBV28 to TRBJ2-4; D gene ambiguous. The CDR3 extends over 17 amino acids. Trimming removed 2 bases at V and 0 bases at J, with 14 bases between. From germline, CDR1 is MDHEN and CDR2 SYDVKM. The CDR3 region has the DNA TGTGCCAGCAGTTTAGGGCTTCCCCCATCAGCCAAAAACATTCAGTACTTC. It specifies CASSLGLPPSAKNIQYF.

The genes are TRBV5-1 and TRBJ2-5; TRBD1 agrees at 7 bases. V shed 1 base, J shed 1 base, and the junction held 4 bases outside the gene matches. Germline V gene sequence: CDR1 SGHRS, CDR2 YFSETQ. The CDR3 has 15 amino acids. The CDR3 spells CASSLLGQVQETQYF. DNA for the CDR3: TGCGCCAGCAGCTTGTTAGGACAGGTCCAAGAGACCCAGTACTTC.

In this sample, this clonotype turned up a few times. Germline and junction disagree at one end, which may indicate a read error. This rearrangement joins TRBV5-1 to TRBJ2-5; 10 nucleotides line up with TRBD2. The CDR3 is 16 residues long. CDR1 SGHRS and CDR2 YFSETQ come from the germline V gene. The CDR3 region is CASSDKAGGSYNEQLF. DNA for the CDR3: TGCGCCAGCAGCGATAAAGCGGGGGGGTCCTACAATGAGCAGCTCTTC.

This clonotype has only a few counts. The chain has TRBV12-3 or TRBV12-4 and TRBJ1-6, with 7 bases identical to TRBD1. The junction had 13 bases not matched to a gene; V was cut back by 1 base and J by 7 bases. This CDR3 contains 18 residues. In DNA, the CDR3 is TGTGCCAGCAGTTTAGTAGTGGTACAGGGGTTTCACAATTCACCCCTCCACTTT. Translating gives CASSLVVVQGFHNSPLHF.

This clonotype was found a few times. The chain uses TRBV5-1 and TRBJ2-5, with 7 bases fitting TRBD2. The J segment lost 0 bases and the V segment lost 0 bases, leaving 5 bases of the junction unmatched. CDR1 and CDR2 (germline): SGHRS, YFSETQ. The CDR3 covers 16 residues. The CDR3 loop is CASSLVGGGYQETQYF. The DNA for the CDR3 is TGCGCCAGCAGCTTGGTCGGGGGAGGGTACCAAGAGACCCAGTACTTC.

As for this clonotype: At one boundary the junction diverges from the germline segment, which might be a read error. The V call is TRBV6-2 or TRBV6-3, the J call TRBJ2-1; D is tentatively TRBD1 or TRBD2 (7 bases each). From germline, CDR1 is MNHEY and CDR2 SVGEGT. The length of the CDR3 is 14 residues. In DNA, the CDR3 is TGTACCAGCAGCCAGGGGGGGGCTTACAATGAGCAGTTCTTC. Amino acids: CTSSQGGAYNEQFF.

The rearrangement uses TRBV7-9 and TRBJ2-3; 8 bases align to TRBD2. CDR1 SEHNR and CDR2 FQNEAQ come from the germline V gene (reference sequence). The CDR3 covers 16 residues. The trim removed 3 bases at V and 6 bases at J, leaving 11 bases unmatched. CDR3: CASSFFPSGSSDTQYF. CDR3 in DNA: TGTGCCAGCAGCTTTTTTCCGAGCGGGAGCTCGGATACGCAGTATTTT.

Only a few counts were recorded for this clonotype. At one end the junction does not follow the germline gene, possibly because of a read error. CDR3 in DNA: TGTGCCAGCAGCCCCACCGGGGTTCTTTCGATGGAGCAGTGCTTC. Protein: CASSPTGVLSMEQCF. The gene calls are TRBV9 and TRBJ2-7, with D possibly TRBD2 on 5 matching bases. Germline CDR1 and CDR2: SGDLS and YYNGEE. This CDR3 has 15 residues.

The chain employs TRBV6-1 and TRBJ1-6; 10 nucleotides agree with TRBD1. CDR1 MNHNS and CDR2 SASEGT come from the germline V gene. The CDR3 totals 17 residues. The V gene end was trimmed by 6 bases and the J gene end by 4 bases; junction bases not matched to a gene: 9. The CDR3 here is CASRQGQGEAYNSPLHF. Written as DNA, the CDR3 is TGTGCCAGCAGGCAAGGACAGGGGGAGGCATATAATTCACCCCTCCACTTT.